These T cell receptor beta chains were read from a single sample in a study of blood T cell repertoires in COVID-19. The assay was immunoSEQ multiplex PCR, and TCRdb's table has in-frame clones only and misses some. The table lists fewer than 200,000 clones, 79% of them singletons, with 8.1% in the top ten. The specimen was peripheral blood. The receptors stem from a woman aged 55 to 70 with COVID-19, enrolled during active disease. The CDR3 runs from the conserved cysteine through the conserved F or W. Fields, in order: V gene, clone size, CDR3 length, D gene, J gene, CDR3 DNA, CDR3 protein. The D gene is left open where the match is weak. A row's size may be missing; if present it is once, few, many or a size class.

V gene: TRBV27; clone size: .; CDR3 length: 13; D gene: TRBD1; J gene: TRBJ2-3; CDR3 DNA: TGTGCCAGCAGTTCGACAGGGGCTAATACGCAGTATTTT; CDR3 protein: CASSSTGANTQYF
V gene: TRBV9; clone size: .; CDR3 length: 14; D gene: TRBD1; J gene: TRBJ1-3; CDR3 DNA: TGTGCCAGCAGCTTGACAGGGGTCGGAAACACCATATATTTT; CDR3 protein: CASSLTGVGNTIYF
V gene: TRBV7-6; clone size: once; CDR3 length: 15; D gene: .; J gene: TRBJ1-2; CDR3 DNA: TGTGCCAGCAGCCGAACAGATACAGGAACCTATGGCTACACCTTC; CDR3 protein: CASSRTDTGTYGYTF
V gene: TRBV30; clone size: .; CDR3 length: 13; D gene: TRBD1; J gene: TRBJ1-4; CDR3 DNA: TGTGCCTGGAGTGAAGGGACAGGGGCGGACCTAACGTTT; CDR3 protein: CAWSEGTGADLTF
V gene: TRBV14; clone size: .; CDR3 length: 15; D gene: TRBD2; J gene: TRBJ2-7; CDR3 DNA: TGTGCCAGCAGCCAAGCTAGCGGGTCCCACTACGAGCAGTACTTC; CDR3 protein: CASSQASGSHYEQYF
V gene: TRBV28; clone size: .; CDR3 length: 12; D gene: TRBD1; J gene: TRBJ1-2; CDR3 DNA: TGTGCCAGCACCATAGGGGGCTACGGCTACACCTTC; CDR3 protein: CASTIGGYGYTF
V gene: TRBV6-5; clone size: once; CDR3 length: 14; D gene: TRBD1; J gene: TRBJ1-1; CDR3 DNA: TGTGCCAGCACCCAGGGGGGCAGGCCATCTATGGCTTTCTTT; CDR3 protein: CASTQGGRPSMAFF
V gene: TRBV29-1; clone size: .; CDR3 length: 13; D gene: TRBD1; J gene: TRBJ1-1; CDR3 DNA: TGCAGCGTTGCCGGGGACAGGGAGACTGAAGCTTTCTTT; CDR3 protein: CSVAGDRETEAFF
V gene: TRBV5-1; clone size: .; CDR3 length: 15; D gene: .; J gene: TRBJ2-1; CDR3 DNA: TGCGCCAGCAGCTTGGAGGCTAGCTCCTACAATGAGCAGTTCTTC; CDR3 protein: CASSLEASSYNEQFF
V gene: TRBV28; clone size: .; CDR3 length: 16; D gene: TRBD1; J gene: TRBJ2-3; CDR3 DNA: TGTGCCAGCAGCACCGCGGGACAGGGGATGACAGATACGCAGTATTTT; CDR3 protein: CASSTAGQGMTDTQYF
V gene: TRBV11-2; clone size: .; CDR3 length: 17; D gene: TRBD1; J gene: TRBJ1-5; CDR3 DNA: TGTGCCAGCAGCTTAGTCCCTGGACAGGGTCGCAATCAGCCCCAGCATTTT; CDR3 protein: CASSLVPGQGRNQPQHF
V gene: TRBV7-9; clone size: few; CDR3 length: 14; D gene: .; J gene: TRBJ1-5; CDR3 DNA: TGTGCCAGCAGCTTATTTCCGAGCAATCAGCCCCAGCATTTT; CDR3 protein: CASSLFPSNQPQHF
V gene: TRBV10-2; clone size: .; CDR3 length: 12; D gene: .; J gene: TRBJ2-2; CDR3 DNA: TGCGCCAGCAGTTGGGGCGGCGGGGAGCTGTTTTTT; CDR3 protein: CASSWGGGELFF
V gene: TRBV14; clone size: .; CDR3 length: 15; D gene: TRBD2; J gene: TRBJ2-1; CDR3 DNA: TGTGCCAGCAGCCTGGGACTAGCGGGGGTTCATGAGCAGTTCTTC; CDR3 protein: CASSLGLAGVHEQFF
V gene: TRBV3-1/TRBV3-2; clone size: .; CDR3 length: 14; D gene: .; J gene: TRBJ2-7; CDR3 DNA: TGTGCCAGCAGCCAAGATAACCCGAGATGGGAGCAGTACTTC; CDR3 protein: CASSQDNPRWEQYF
V gene: TRBV7-3; clone size: .; CDR3 length: 14; D gene: TRBD1; J gene: TRBJ2-7; CDR3 DNA: TGTGCCAGCAGCCCTGGGGGGACAGGGTACGAGCAGTACTTC; CDR3 protein: CASSPGGTGYEQYF
V gene: TRBV7-3; clone size: .; CDR3 length: 15; D gene: TRBD1; J gene: TRBJ2-7; CDR3 DNA: TGTGCCAGCAGCTCTTCAGGGGGACCTGCCTACGAGCAGTACTTC; CDR3 protein: CASSSSGGPAYEQYF
V gene: TRBV6-5; clone size: once; CDR3 length: 14; D gene: .; J gene: TRBJ1-1; CDR3 DNA: TGTGCCAGCAGGGCGACCCAGGGGAACACTGAAGCTTTCTTT; CDR3 protein: CASRATQGNTEAFF
V gene: TRBV7-3; clone size: few; CDR3 length: 15; D gene: TRBD1; J gene: TRBJ1-1; CDR3 DNA: TGTGCCAGCAGCTTATTCGGACAGGCGGACACTGAAGCTTTCTTT; CDR3 protein: CASSLFGQADTEAFF
V gene: TRBV6-2/TRBV6-3; clone size: .; CDR3 length: 18; D gene: TRBD1; J gene: TRBJ1-2; CDR3 DNA: TGTGCCAGCAGTGGGGACAGGGGACCTTTAACCTTCCGCTATGGCTACACCTTC; CDR3 protein: CASSGDRGPLTFRYGYTF
V gene: TRBV6-5; clone size: .; CDR3 length: 14; D gene: .; J gene: TRBJ2-2; CDR3 DNA: TGTGCCATCAAGACAGCCTTGGGCACCGGGGAGCTGTTTTTT; CDR3 protein: CAIKTALGTGELFF
V gene: TRBV9; clone size: once; CDR3 length: 17; D gene: .; J gene: TRBJ1-3; CDR3 DNA: TGTGCCAGCAGCTCCTCTAGGGACACCAACGGTGGAAACACCATATATTTT; CDR3 protein: CASSSSRDTNGGNTIYF
V gene: TRBV6-5; clone size: .; CDR3 length: 14; D gene: TRBD1; J gene: TRBJ1-2; CDR3 DNA: TGTGCCAGCACAAGGGACAGGGCCGCTAGTGGCTACACCTTC; CDR3 protein: CASTRDRAASGYTF
V gene: TRBV4-3; clone size: .; CDR3 length: 15; D gene: TRBD2; J gene: TRBJ2-2; CDR3 DNA: TGCGCCAGCAGGTTCGAGCGGGAGGACACCGGGGAGCTGTTTTTT; CDR3 protein: CASRFEREDTGELFF
V gene: TRBV4-1; clone size: .; CDR3 length: 15; D gene: .; J gene: TRBJ1-1; CDR3 DNA: TGCGCCAGCAGCCAGATAGGAGGGATGAACACTGAAGCTTTCTTT; CDR3 protein: CASSQIGGMNTEAFF
V gene: TRBV9; clone size: .; CDR3 length: 15; D gene: .; J gene: TRBJ2-3; CDR3 DNA: TGTGCCAGCAGCGAAAGCATAACCCTCACAGATACGCAGTATTTT; CDR3 protein: CASSESITLTDTQYF
V gene: TRBV5-8; clone size: .; CDR3 length: 17; D gene: TRBD1; J gene: TRBJ2-2; CDR3 DNA: TGTGCCAGCAGCTTGGTGTACGGGACAGCGAAAACCGGGGAGCTGTTTTTT; CDR3 protein: CASSLVYGTAKTGELFF
V gene: TRBV6-5; clone size: .; CDR3 length: 13; D gene: TRBD1; J gene: TRBJ1-5; CDR3 DNA: TGTGCCAGCATTCGGACAGGGTTTCAGCCCCAGCATTTT; CDR3 protein: CASIRTGFQPQHF
V gene: TRBV4-1; clone size: once; CDR3 length: 14; D gene: TRBD1; J gene: TRBJ1-3; CDR3 DNA: TGCGCCAGCAGCCCGGGACAGGGCGGAAACACCATATATTTT; CDR3 protein: CASSPGQGGNTIYF
V gene: TRBV3-1/TRBV3-2; clone size: .; CDR3 length: 18; D gene: .; J gene: TRBJ1-1; CDR3 DNA: TGTGCCAGCAGCCAAGATGGTCGGGGGATTTTAGTGAACACTGAAGCTTTCTTT; CDR3 protein: CASSQDGRGILVNTEAFF
V gene: TRBV6-4; clone size: .; CDR3 length: 12; D gene: .; J gene: TRBJ2-2; CDR3 DNA: TGTGCCAGCAGTCCAAACACCGGGGAGCTGTTTTTT; CDR3 protein: CASSPNTGELFF
V gene: TRBV5-4; clone size: .; CDR3 length: 17; D gene: .; J gene: TRBJ2-4; CDR3 DNA: TGTGCCAGCAGCCCTCCGGGGAGCCTTCTAGCCAAAAACATTCAGTACTTC; CDR3 protein: CASSPPGSLLAKNIQYF
V gene: TRBV27; clone size: .; CDR3 length: 16; D gene: .; J gene: TRBJ2-2; CDR3 DNA: TGTGCCAGCAAAACCGGGGGGCCCTCAAACACCGGGGAGCTGTTTTTT; CDR3 protein: CASKTGGPSNTGELFF
V gene: TRBV4-1; clone size: .; CDR3 length: 15; D gene: .; J gene: TRBJ1-3; CDR3 DNA: TGCGCCAGCAGCCACAATAGCGGCTCTGGAAACACCATATATTTT; CDR3 protein: CASSHNSGSGNTIYF
V gene: TRBV6-5; clone size: .; CDR3 length: 12; D gene: .; J gene: TRBJ1-4; CDR3 DNA: TGTGCCAGCAGACAGGGTGAGGAAAAACTGTTTTTT; CDR3 protein: CASRQGEEKLFF
V gene: TRBV2; clone size: few; CDR3 length: 15; D gene: TRBD1; J gene: TRBJ2-1; CDR3 DNA: TGTGCCAGCAGTGAAGCCGGCAGGGGGCGCGGTGAGCAGTTCTTC; CDR3 protein: CASSEAGRGRGEQFF
V gene: TRBV2; clone size: many; CDR3 length: 17; D gene: .; J gene: TRBJ1-2; CDR3 DNA: TGTGCCAGCAGTACCCCACCGGGGGGAAAAGATAACTATGGCTACACCTTC; CDR3 protein: CASSTPPGGKDNYGYTF
V gene: TRBV11-2; clone size: .; CDR3 length: 15; D gene: TRBD2; J gene: TRBJ2-7; CDR3 DNA: TGTGCCAGCAGCTTAGGATGGACTAGCGGGTACGAGCAGTACTTC; CDR3 protein: CASSLGWTSGYEQYF
V gene: TRBV6-1; clone size: .; CDR3 length: 12; D gene: TRBD1; J gene: TRBJ1-2; CDR3 DNA: TGTGCCAGCAGTGAGATAGACAGGGCCTACACCTTC; CDR3 protein: CASSEIDRAYTF
V gene: TRBV9; clone size: few; CDR3 length: 17; D gene: .; J gene: TRBJ2-4; CDR3 DNA: TGTGCCAGCAGCGTAGACCCTCCGGGAGCGGCCAAAAACATTCAGTACTTC; CDR3 protein: CASSVDPPGAAKNIQYF
V gene: TRBV28; clone size: .; CDR3 length: 17; D gene: .; J gene: TRBJ2-6; CDR3 DNA: TGTGCCAGCAGCTCGGGACACCTGAGCTCTGGGGCCAACGTCCTGACTTTC; CDR3 protein: CASSSGHLSSGANVLTF
V gene: TRBV5-4; clone size: .; CDR3 length: 14; D gene: TRBD1; J gene: TRBJ2-5; CDR3 DNA: TGTGCCAGCAGCCTGGGACAGGGGAAAAAGACCCAGTACTTC; CDR3 protein: CASSLGQGKKTQYF
V gene: TRBV27; clone size: .; CDR3 length: 15; D gene: .; J gene: TRBJ2-3; CDR3 DNA: TGTGCCAGCACCGCCTGGGACACATGGCCAGATACGCAGTATTTT; CDR3 protein: CASTAWDTWPDTQYF
V gene: TRBV5-4; clone size: .; CDR3 length: 13; D gene: .; J gene: TRBJ1-5; CDR3 DNA: TGTGCCAGCAGCTCCGGACTAGGTCAGCCCCAGCATTTT; CDR3 protein: CASSSGLGQPQHF
V gene: TRBV10-2; clone size: .; CDR3 length: 16; D gene: TRBD1; J gene: TRBJ1-2; CDR3 DNA: TGCGCCAGCAGTGAGTCGAACACAGGGGAGACCTATGGCTACACCTTC; CDR3 protein: CASSESNTGETYGYTF
V gene: TRBV6-1; clone size: .; CDR3 length: 16; D gene: TRBD1; J gene: TRBJ2-2; CDR3 DNA: TGTGCCAGCAGTGGGACAGGGGGCGCGAACACCGGGGAGCTGTTTTTT; CDR3 protein: CASSGTGGANTGELFF
V gene: TRBV30; clone size: .; CDR3 length: 12; D gene: TRBD1; J gene: TRBJ1-4; CDR3 DNA: TGTGCCTGGGACAGGGTGGGTGAAAAACTGTTTTTT; CDR3 protein: CAWDRVGEKLFF
V gene: TRBV10-1; clone size: .; CDR3 length: 18; D gene: .; J gene: TRBJ2-1; CDR3 DNA: TGCGCCAGCAGTGAGCCGCAAAACCGGGGGAGCTCCTACAATGAGCAGTTCTTC; CDR3 protein: CASSEPQNRGSSYNEQFF
V gene: TRBV10-3; clone size: .; CDR3 length: 15; D gene: .; J gene: TRBJ1-4; CDR3 DNA: TGTGCCATCAGCCTAACGGCGGAACGGAATGAAAAACTGTTTTTT; CDR3 protein: CAISLTAERNEKLFF
V gene: TRBV13; clone size: .; CDR3 length: 16; D gene: TRBD1; J gene: TRBJ2-6; CDR3 DNA: TGTGCCAGCAGCCCCGGGACAGGGTCTGGGGCCAACGTCCTGACTTTC; CDR3 protein: CASSPGTGSGANVLTF
V gene: TRBV3-1/TRBV3-2; clone size: few; CDR3 length: 17; D gene: TRBD2; J gene: TRBJ2-1; CDR3 DNA: TGTGCCAGCAGCCAAGATAGGCGCGGGAGGTCCTACAATGAGCAGTTCTTC; CDR3 protein: CASSQDRRGRSYNEQFF
V gene: TRBV27; clone size: .; CDR3 length: 14; D gene: TRBD1; J gene: TRBJ1-1; CDR3 DNA: TGTGCCAGCAGTTTAGGGACAGGGGGTACTGAAGCTTTCTTT; CDR3 protein: CASSLGTGGTEAFF
V gene: TRBV7-8; clone size: .; CDR3 length: 15; D gene: .; J gene: TRBJ2-3; CDR3 DNA: TGTGCCAGCAGCCAACCCAAACAGGTGCAAAGTACGCAGTATTTT; CDR3 protein: CASSQPKQVQSTQYF
V gene: TRBV19; clone size: .; CDR3 length: 16; D gene: .; J gene: TRBJ1-4; CDR3 DNA: TGTGCCAGTACTAAACGGCGGGGGCCGGCTAATGAAAAACTGTTTTTT; CDR3 protein: CASTKRRGPANEKLFF
V gene: TRBV7-9; clone size: few; CDR3 length: 16; D gene: .; J gene: TRBJ1-5; CDR3 DNA: TGTGCCAGCAGCTTGTCTACAGGGTTGGGCAATCAGCCCCAGCATTTT; CDR3 protein: CASSLSTGLGNQPQHF
V gene: TRBV28; clone size: .; CDR3 length: 10; D gene: .; J gene: TRBJ2-3; CDR3 DNA: TGTGCCTTCGAGAGAGGTACGCAGTATTTT; CDR3 protein: CAFERGTQYF
V gene: TRBV2; clone size: .; CDR3 length: 13; D gene: .; J gene: TRBJ2-2; CDR3 DNA: TGTGCCAGCAGGTCCCGTTTAACCGGGGAGCTGTTTTTT; CDR3 protein: CASRSRLTGELFF